The clone carrying this T cell receptor (beta chain) has only one observation. Its cognate antigen is unknown. Trimming removed 6 bases from V and 4 bases from J; junction bases left unmatched: 9. The CDR3 totals 16 residues. Germline V gene data show CDR1 as SNHLY and CDR2 as FYNNEI. The entry originates in a study of vaccination and CD4 T cells after COVID-19. Treatment denoted: roughly 10-day PBMC culture with coronavirus spike peptide pools or control peptides (ViraFEST assay). Once obtained from cultured CD4+ T cells, the DNA was sequenced using the Oncomine TCR Beta short-read assay. Each CDR3 protein is one row after TCRdb ran MiXCR on the PCR reads. Counted here are over 6,000 distinct CDR3 sequences, 60% to 85% occurring once; the ten biggest clones make up approximately 19%.

The chain combines TRBV2 with TRBJ2-2; 9 nucleotides match TRBD1. Sequences were obtained from CD4+ T cells from blood, cultured in vitro. The source is a human donor who had recovered from COVID-19. The CDR3, as DNA: TGTGCCAGCAGACCACAGGGGGCGTTGGGCACCGGGGAGCTGTTTTTT. Translating gives CASRPQGALGTGELFF.